Presented here are 22 T cell receptor beta chains from one specimen sequenced in a study of identifying expanded T cells in peripheral blood. Sequenced by immunoSEQ multiplex PCR; TCRdb stores in-frame clones only, minus some. The table shows 80,000 to 90,000 clones, with approximately 90% occurring only once. The material sequenced was blood. The receptor source for this set is a person aged 18 to 75 in good health.

V gene TRBV19 combines with J gene TRBJ2-6, with TRBD1 as a possible D gene (6 bases). CDR3 size: 15 residues. The ends were cut back, 6 bases at V and 2 bases at J, with 11 bases in the middle. Per germline, CDR1 LNHDA and CDR2 SQIVND (reference sequence). The CDR3 here is CASRPSGAGANVLTF. The CDR3 nucleotides are TGTGCCAGTAGACCTTCAGGGGCTGGGGCCAACGTCCTGACTTTC.

This sequence joins TRBV2 and TRBJ2-2; either TRBD1 or TRBD2 may fit D (5 bases each). Trimming shortened V by 4 bases and J by 4 bases, and 10 bases separated the two germline ends. The CDR3 contains 14 residues. Germline CDR1 SNHLY, CDR2 FYNNEI. The CDR3 reads CASSVRGGTGELFF. CDR3 DNA sequence: TGTGCCAGCAGTGTTCGTGGGGGCACCGGGGAGCTGTTTTTT.

The J gene is TRBJ2-3, the V gene TRBV7-3; TRBD2 matches 7 bases. Germline V gene data show CDR1 as SGHTA and CDR2 as FQGTGA. The V and J ends lost 2 bases and 5 bases, in that order; junction bases with no gene match: 4. The CDR3 is 14 amino acids. The CDR3 spells CASSLGGRGDTQYF. Written as DNA, the CDR3 is TGTGCCAGCAGCTTAGGCGGGAGAGGAGATACGCAGTATTTT.

The rearrangement uses TRBV21-1 and TRBJ2-7. TRBV21-1 is assigned pseudogene status. The CDR3 extends over 15 amino acids. The CDR3 nucleotides read TGTGCCAGCAGCAAAGGAAGATCCCCTCTCTACGAGCAGTACTTC. Protein sequence: CASSKGRSPLYEQYF.

The chain employs TRBV5-1 and TRBJ2-2; D is uncertain. Germline V CDR1 and CDR2: SGHRS, YFSETQ. V lost 4 bases to trimming and J lost 3 bases, with 7 bases between them. The CDR3 runs to 13 residues. As DNA, the CDR3 is TGCGCCAGCAGCCACTCGGACACCGGGGAGCTGTTTTTT. It encodes CASSHSDTGELFF.

The chain couples TRBV10-3 to TRBJ1-1; possibly TRBD1 for D (5 bases). Germline CDR1 and CDR2: ENHRY and SYGVKD. The CDR3 covers 15 residues. Trimming took 2 bases from V and 0 from J, leaving 10 bases between them. In DNA form, the CDR3 reads TGTGCCATCAGTGAGGGAGCAGGGATGAACACTGAAGCTTTCTTT. Translated: CAISEGAGMNTEAFF.

The chain recombines TRBV29-1 with TRBJ2-3, with no clear D. This CDR3 has 10 residues. CDR1 is SQVTM and CDR2 is ANQGSEA in the germline V gene. V was trimmed by 7 bases and J by 6 bases, leaving 8 bases between them. CDR3 sequence reads: CSAGEDTQYF. The CDR3 nucleotides read TGCAGCGCGGGCGAGGATACGCAGTATTTT.

The table lists this clone with a few counts. The V and J genes are TRBV10-3 and TRBJ2-7, with D possibly TRBD2 on 5 matching bases. Trimming pared 4 bases from V and 9 bases from J, leaving 13 bases between. This CDR3 comprises 12 residues. The germline V gene has CDR1 ENHRY and CDR2 SYGVKD. The CDR3 reads CAISADWTRQYF. CDR3 bases: TGTGCCATCAGTGCGGACTGGACGAGGCAGTACTTC.

The chain has TRBV30 and TRBJ1-5; D is perhaps TRBD1 (5 bases). Germline assignment: CDR1 GTSNPN and CDR2 SVGIG (reference sequence). This CDR3 contains 14 residues. The V gene lost 1 base and the J gene lost 1 base, with 8 bases spanning the gap. The CDR3 here is CAWSAGFSNQPQHF. DNA of the CDR3: TGTGCCTGGAGTGCAGGGTTCAGCAATCAGCCCCAGCATTTT.

This chain uses TRBV15 with TRBJ1-3; D gene uncertain. V lost 0 bases and J lost 0, with 18 bases in between. CDR1 LNHNV and CDR2 YYDKDF come from the germline V gene (reference sequence). The CDR3 has 19 amino acids. This CDR3 is CATSRDRFGRGGSGNTIYF. In nucleotides, the CDR3 is TGTGCCACCAGCAGAGATCGTTTCGGTCGGGGAGGCTCTGGAAACACCATATATTTT. Drawing the rest from reference TRBV15 and TRBJ1-3, the complete variable domain is DAMVIQNPRYQVTQFGKPVTLSCSQTLNHNVMYWYQQKSSQAPKLLFHYYDKDFNNEADTPDNFQSRRPNTSFCFLDIRSPGLGDTAMYLCATSRDRFGRGGSGNTIYFGEGSWLTVV.

This chain links TRBV28 with TRBJ2-7; 9 nucleotides match TRBD2. The germline V gene encodes CDR1 MDHEN and CDR2 SYDVKM. The trim removed 5 bases at V and 6 bases at J, leaving 11 bases unmatched. The CDR3 extends over 15 amino acids. The CDR3 DNA sequence: TGTGCCAGCAGTCCCGGACTAGCGTTGGTTATCGAGCAGTACTTC. Encoded protein: CASSPGLALVIEQYF.

Only one count was recorded for this clone. The chain uses TRBV5-4 and TRBJ2-5, with D perhaps matching TRBD2 (5 bases). V was pared by 1 base and J by 1 base, with 8 bases between. The CDR3 is 14 residues long. Germline V gene sequence: CDR1 SGHNT, CDR2 YYREEE (reference sequence). The chain's CDR3 is CASSLPAAQETQYF. As DNA, the CDR3 is TGTGCCAGCAGCTTGCCAGCGGCCCAAGAGACCCAGTACTTC.

The V call is TRBV29-1, the J call TRBJ1-1, with D hard to call. Per germline, CDR1 SQVTM and CDR2 ANQGSEA. The CDR3 runs to 11 residues. Trimming stripped 4 bases from V and 6 bases from J, with 9 bases between. CDR3 loop: CSVVQRAEAFF. CDR3 DNA sequence: TGCAGCGTTGTCCAACGGGCTGAAGCTTTCTTT.

The chain joins TRBV6-5 to TRBJ2-7; TRBD2 aligns across 9 bases. There are 13 residues in the CDR3. CDR1 is MNHEY, CDR2 SVGAGI, per germline. After removal of 6 bases from V and 4 bases from J, the junction contained 4 bases not matched to a gene. This chain's CDR3 is CASRASGAYEQYF. CDR3 nucleotide sequence: TGTGCCAGCAGAGCTAGCGGGGCGTACGAGCAGTACTTC.

The chain carries TRBV5-1 and TRBJ2-3; 8 positions match TRBD2. The CDR3 has 14 residues. V gave up 0 bases and J gave up 5 bases; unmatched junction bases: 2. CDR1 is SGHRS, CDR2 YFSETQ, per germline. The CDR3 here is CASSLEREIDTQYF. The CDR3 region has the DNA TGCGCCAGCAGCTTGGAGCGGGAGATAGATACGCAGTATTTT.

The CDR3 DNA is TGTGCCAGCAAAGCCGGGACAGGTAGATTCGAGCAGTACTTC. Protein product: CASKAGTGRFEQYF. The chain joins TRBV2 to TRBJ2-7; 8 bases are a match to TRBD1. The V and J ends lost 7 bases and 6 bases, in that order; junction bases with no gene match: 11. The germline CDR1 and CDR2 sequences are SNHLY and FYNNEI. This CDR3 is built from 14 residues.

The chain carries TRBV9 and TRBJ1-1; D not resolved. Germline V gene data show CDR1 as SGDLS and CDR2 as YYNGEE. V was shortened by 4 bases and J by 4 bases, with 14 bases between the two germline ends. This CDR3 is 14 amino acids long. CDR3 sequence (DNA): TGTGCCAGCAGCAAGGACGGTCGGGGCACTGAAGCTTTCTTT. Protein: CASSKDGRGTEAFF.

This sequence joins TRBV4-1 and TRBJ2-5; D might be TRBD2 (6 bases). Trimming took 1 base from V and 3 from J, leaving 12 bases between them. The CDR3 spans 15 residues. Germline V gives CDR1 MGHRA, CDR2 YSYEKL. The CDR3 reads CASSQVPIAEETQYF. The CDR3 bases are TGCGCCAGCAGCCAAGTACCGATAGCGGAAGAGACCCAGTACTTC.

The V and J genes are TRBV11-2 and TRBJ2-7; possibly TRBD1 for D (5 bases). The germline V and J ends were trimmed by 5 bases and 6 bases, with 11 bases remaining between them. The CDR3 is made up of 12 amino acids. Germline V CDR1 and CDR2: SGHAT, FQNNGV. The CDR3 spells CASSQTGFEQYF. The CDR3 DNA reads as TGTGCCAGCAGCCAAACAGGTTTCGAGCAGTACTTC.

The chain carries TRBV2 and TRBJ2-4; D call uncertain. V lost 8 bases to trimming and J lost 0 bases, with 5 bases between them. In germline, CDR1 is SNHLY, CDR2 FYNNEI. The CDR3 length is 12 residues. CDR3 DNA sequence: TGTGCCAGCGGGATAGCCAAAAACATTCAGTACTTC. Protein product: CASGIAKNIQYF.

The chain couples TRBV28 to TRBJ2-5; TRBD2 aligns across 12 bases. The germline CDR1 and CDR2 sequences are MDHEN and SYDVKM. Losses at the gene ends were 5 bases for V and 5 bases for J; bases not matched to a gene: 15. The CDR3 runs 18 residues. The CDR3 region has the DNA TGTGCCAGCAGTACTAGCGGGAGGAAGTTTAAGGTTCGGGAGACCCAGTACTTC. Translation: CASSTSGRKFKVRETQYF.

This clone was counted once. V and J are TRBV28 and TRBJ1-1; no clear D. The CDR3 is 13 residues long. Germline-derived CDR1 and CDR2 are MDHEN and SYDVKM. With 3 bases removed from V and 5 bases from J, the gap between germline ends came to 10 bases. CDR3 residues: CASSLLGLTEAFF. CDR3 DNA: TGTGCCAGCAGTTTGCTGGGGTTGACTGAAGCTTTCTTT.